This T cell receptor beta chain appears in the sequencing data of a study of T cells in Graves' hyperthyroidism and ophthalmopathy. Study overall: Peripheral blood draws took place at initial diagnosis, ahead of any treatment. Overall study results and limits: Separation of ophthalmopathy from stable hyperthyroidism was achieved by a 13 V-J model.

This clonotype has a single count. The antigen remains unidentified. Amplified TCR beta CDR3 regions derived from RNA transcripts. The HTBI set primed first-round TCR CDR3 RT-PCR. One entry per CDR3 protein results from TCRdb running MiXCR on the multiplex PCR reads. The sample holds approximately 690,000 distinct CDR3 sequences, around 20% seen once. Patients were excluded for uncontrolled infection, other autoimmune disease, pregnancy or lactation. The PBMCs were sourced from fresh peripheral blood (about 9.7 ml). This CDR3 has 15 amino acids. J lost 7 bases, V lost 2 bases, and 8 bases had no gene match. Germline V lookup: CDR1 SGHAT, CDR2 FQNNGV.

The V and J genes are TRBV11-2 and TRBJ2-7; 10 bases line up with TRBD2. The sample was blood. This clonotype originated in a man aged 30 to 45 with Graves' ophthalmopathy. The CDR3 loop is CASSLSLAGEGEQYF. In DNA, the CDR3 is TGTGCCAGCAGCTTAAGCCTAGCGGGAGAGGGGGAGCAGTACTTC.